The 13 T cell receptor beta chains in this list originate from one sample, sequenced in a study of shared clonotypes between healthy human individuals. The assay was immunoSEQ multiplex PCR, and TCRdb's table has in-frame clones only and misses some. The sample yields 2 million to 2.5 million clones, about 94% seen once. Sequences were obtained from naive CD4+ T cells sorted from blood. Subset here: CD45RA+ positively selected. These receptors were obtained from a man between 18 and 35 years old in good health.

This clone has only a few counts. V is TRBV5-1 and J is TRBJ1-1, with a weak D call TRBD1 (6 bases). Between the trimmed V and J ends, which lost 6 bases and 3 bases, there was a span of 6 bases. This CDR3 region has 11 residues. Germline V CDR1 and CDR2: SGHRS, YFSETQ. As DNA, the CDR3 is TGCGCCAGCAACAGGGACACTGAAGCTTTCTTT. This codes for CASNRDTEAFF.

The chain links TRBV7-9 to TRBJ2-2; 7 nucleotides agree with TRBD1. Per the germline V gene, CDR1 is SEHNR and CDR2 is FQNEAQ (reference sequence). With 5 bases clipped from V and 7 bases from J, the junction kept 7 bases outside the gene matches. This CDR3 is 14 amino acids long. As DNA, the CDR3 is TGTGCCAGCAGCCGTACAGGGGACGGCGGGGAGCTGTTTTTT. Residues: CASSRTGDGGELFF.

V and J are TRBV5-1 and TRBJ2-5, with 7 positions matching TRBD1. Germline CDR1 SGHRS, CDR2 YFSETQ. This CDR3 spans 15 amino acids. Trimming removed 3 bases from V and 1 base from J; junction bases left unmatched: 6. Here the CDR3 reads CASSSQGQPQETQYF. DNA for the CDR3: TGCGCCAGCAGCTCGCAGGGACAGCCCCAAGAGACCCAGTACTTC.

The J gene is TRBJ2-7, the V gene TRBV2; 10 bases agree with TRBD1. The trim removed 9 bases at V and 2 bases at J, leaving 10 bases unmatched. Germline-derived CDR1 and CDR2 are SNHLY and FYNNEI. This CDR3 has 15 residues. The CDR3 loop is CASCRDRGLTYEQYF. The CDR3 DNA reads TGTGCCAGTTGCCGGGACAGGGGCTTAACCTACGAGCAGTACTTC.

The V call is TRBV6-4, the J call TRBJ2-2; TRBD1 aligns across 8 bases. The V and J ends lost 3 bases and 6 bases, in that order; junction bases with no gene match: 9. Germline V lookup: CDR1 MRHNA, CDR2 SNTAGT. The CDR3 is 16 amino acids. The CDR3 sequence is CASSERTGSAAGELFF. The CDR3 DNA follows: TGTGCCAGCAGTGAACGGACAGGGTCGGCGGCCGGGGAGCTGTTTTTT.

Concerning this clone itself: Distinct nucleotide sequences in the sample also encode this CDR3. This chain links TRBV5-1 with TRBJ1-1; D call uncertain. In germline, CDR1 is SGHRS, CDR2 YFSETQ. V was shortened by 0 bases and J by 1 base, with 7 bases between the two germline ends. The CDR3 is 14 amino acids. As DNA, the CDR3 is TGCGCCAGCAGCTTGGCCTTGGAGAACACTGAAGCTTTCTTT. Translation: CASSLALENTEAFF.

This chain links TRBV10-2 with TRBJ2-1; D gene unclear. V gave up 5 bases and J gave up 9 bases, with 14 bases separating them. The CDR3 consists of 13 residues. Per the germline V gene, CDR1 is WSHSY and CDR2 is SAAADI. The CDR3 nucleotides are TGCGCCAGCAGTTCCGCGGCGTCTAGTGAGCAGTTCTTC. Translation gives CASSSAASSEQFF.

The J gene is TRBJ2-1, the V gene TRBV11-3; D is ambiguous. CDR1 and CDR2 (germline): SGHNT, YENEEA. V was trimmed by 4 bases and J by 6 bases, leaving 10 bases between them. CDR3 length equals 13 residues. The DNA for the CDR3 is TGTGCCAGCAGCTCCTTTATTACCAATGAGCAGTTCTTC. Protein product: CASSSFITNEQFF.

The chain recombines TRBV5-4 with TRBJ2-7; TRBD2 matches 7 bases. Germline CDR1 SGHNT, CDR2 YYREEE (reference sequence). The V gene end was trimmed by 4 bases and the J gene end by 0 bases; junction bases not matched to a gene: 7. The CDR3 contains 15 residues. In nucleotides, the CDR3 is TGTGCCAGCAGCCCGGAAGCGGGGTTCTCCTACGAGCAGTACTTC. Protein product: CASSPEAGFSYEQYF.

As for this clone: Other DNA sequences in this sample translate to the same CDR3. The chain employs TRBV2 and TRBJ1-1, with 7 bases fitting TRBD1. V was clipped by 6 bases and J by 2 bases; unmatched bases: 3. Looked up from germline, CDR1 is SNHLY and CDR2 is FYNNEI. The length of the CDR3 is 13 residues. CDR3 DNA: TGTGCCAGCAGGGGACAGTTTAACACTGAAGCTTTCTTT. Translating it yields CASRGQFNTEAFF.

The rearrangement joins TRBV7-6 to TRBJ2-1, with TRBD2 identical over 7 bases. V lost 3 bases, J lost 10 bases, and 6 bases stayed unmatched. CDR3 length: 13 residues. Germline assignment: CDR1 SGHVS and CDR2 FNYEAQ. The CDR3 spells CASSFWGEGEQFF. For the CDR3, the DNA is TGTGCCAGCAGCTTCTGGGGGGAGGGAGAGCAGTTCTTC.

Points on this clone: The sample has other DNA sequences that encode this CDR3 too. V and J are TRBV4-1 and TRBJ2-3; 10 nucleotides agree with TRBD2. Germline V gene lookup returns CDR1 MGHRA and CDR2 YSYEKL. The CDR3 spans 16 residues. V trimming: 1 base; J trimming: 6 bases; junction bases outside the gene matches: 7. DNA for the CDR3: TGCGCCAGCAGCCAAGGGTTTAGCGGGGGGACGGATACGCAGTATTTT. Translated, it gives CASSQGFSGGTDTQYF.

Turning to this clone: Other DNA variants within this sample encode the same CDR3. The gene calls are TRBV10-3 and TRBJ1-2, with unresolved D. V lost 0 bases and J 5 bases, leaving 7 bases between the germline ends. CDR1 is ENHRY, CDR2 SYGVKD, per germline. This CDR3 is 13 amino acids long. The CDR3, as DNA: TGTGCCATCAGTGAGTCAGGAGATTATGGCTACACCTTC. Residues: CAISESGDYGYTF.